Following are 3 T cell receptor beta chains from one sample sequenced in a study of blood T cells in healthy people across ages. PCR was performed a second time for about 7 to 11 cycles using a sample-barcoded 5' primer and a J-beta primer mix. TCRdb redid the calling of the 5' RACE reads with MiXCR, one entry per CDR3 protein. The profile shows roughly 700,000 distinct CDR3 sequences, 45% to 50% of them singletons. Sequencing input: blood. The receptors derive from a woman aged 55 to 70 in good health.

This chain links TRBV20-1 with TRBJ2-7; TRBD1 agrees at 8 bases. The V segment lost 1 base and the J segment 2 bases; nucleotides outside the gene matches: 4. The CDR3 runs 14 residues. The germline gives CDR1 DFQATT, CDR2 SNEGSKA (reference sequence). The CDR3 nucleotides are TGCAGTGCTAGAGGGGACAGGTCCACCTACGAGCAGTACTTC. Its protein is CSARGDRSTYEQYF.

This clonotype has ten or more counts. The CDR3: CAWSRGGQETQYF. The CDR3 nucleotides are TGTGCCTGGAGCCGGGGAGGTCAAGAGACCCAGTACTTC. The rearrangement links TRBV30 to TRBJ2-5, with D tentatively TRBD2 (6 bases). CDR1 and CDR2 from the germline V gene are GTSNPN and SVGIG (reference sequence). CDR3 length equals 13 residues. V was cut by 3 bases and J by 2 bases, with 10 bases left in between. Full variable domain (outside the CDR3, taken from reference TRBV30 and TRBJ2-5): SQTIHQWPATLVQPVGSPLSLECTVEGTSNPNLYWYRQAAGRGLQLLFYSVGIGQISSEVPQNLSASRPQDRQFILSSKKLLLSDSGFYLCAWSRGGQETQYFGPGTRLLVL.

There are many counts of this clonotype. For the CDR3, the DNA is TGCGCCAGCAGCCAAGTAGACAGGGGAAATGATGAAAAACTGTTTTTT. Its protein is CASSQVDRGNDEKLFF. The chain has TRBV4-3 and TRBJ1-4, with 8 bases fitting TRBD1. The V segment lost 1 base and the J segment 6 bases; nucleotides outside the gene matches: 7. Germline-derived CDR1 and CDR2 are LGHNA and YSLEER. The CDR3 covers 16 residues.